The rows below give T cell receptor beta chains drawn from one sample of a study of technical replicates of blood from several donors. The table came from immunoSEQ multiplex PCR; TCRdb's copy has only in-frame clones and leaves some out. The sample has 91,000 or so clones, about 95% seen once; the top ten hold around 0.21%. Source material: T cells isolated from PBMCs. The receptor set was obtained from a human donor in good health. Each CDR3 is given with its conserved first and last residue. D genes are given only for firm matches. Only some rows state a clone size, as once, few, many or a class for expanded clones.

.,.,TRBJ1-2,TRBV15,TGTGCCACCAGCTCCGACAGGCCGAAGCCCTTAAACTATGGCTACACCTTC,CATSSDRPKPLNYGYTF
once,.,TRBJ2-5,TRBV29-1,TGCAGCGGCCGACAGCAAGAGACCCAGTACTTC,CSGRQQETQYF
.,.,TRBJ1-3,TRBV13,TGTGCCAGCAGCTTAGCAGGCTCTGGAAACACCATATATTTT,CASSLAGSGNTIYF
once,.,TRBJ1-4,TRBV13,TGTGCCAGCAGCTCCTCCTTTCTCTCCCCCGGTGAAAAACTGTTTTTT,CASSSSFLSPGEKLFF
.,TRBD2,TRBJ2-7,TRBV28,TGTGCCAGCAGTTTATTTTATTTAGGGACTAGCGGACCCTACGAGCAGTACTTC,CASSLFYLGTSGPYEQYF
.,TRBD2,TRBJ2-5,TRBV19,TGTGCCAGTAGTATCTGGAGACTAGCGGGAGGACAAGAGACCCAGTACTTC,CASSIWRLAGGQETQYF
.,TRBD2,TRBJ2-5,TRBV7-6,TGTGCCAGCAGCTTAGCGCGGGAGGTGGAGACCCAGTACTTC,CASSLAREVETQYF
once,.,TRBJ1-1,TRBV14,TGTGCCAGCAGCCAAGTCATGGGCCGCCACACTGAAGCTTTCTTT,CASSQVMGRHTEAFF
.,TRBD1,TRBJ2-7,TRBV28,TGTGCCAGCTGTGACAGGGGGCTTTACGAGCAGTACTTC,CASCDRGLYEQYF
.,.,TRBJ1-1,TRBV10-1,TGCGCCAGCAGTGACCAACCCGAGGCGGGGTCCGAGGAAGCTTTCTTT,CASSDQPEAGSEEAFF
.,TRBD2,TRBJ2-7,TRBV7-8,TGTGCCAGCAGCTTAGCGCTACTAGCGGGCGACGAGCAGTACTTC,CASSLALLAGDEQYF
once,TRBD2,TRBJ2-5,TRBV27,TGTGCCAGCAGTTTATATGGACTAGCGGGAGAGACCCAGTACTTC,CASSLYGLAGETQYF
.,.,TRBJ2-3,TRBV7-9,TGTGCCAGCAGACCCGGGCAGGGTTTAGATACGCAGTATTTT,CASRPGQGLDTQYF
.,.,TRBJ1-2,TRBV11-2,TGTGCCAGCAGCCCCCAGGGGTACGGCTATGGCTACACCTTC,CASSPQGYGYGYTF
.,TRBD1,TRBJ2-1,TRBV19,TGTGCCAGTACGGGGACAGGGTCTGGGAGCTCCTACAATGAGCAGTTCTTC,CASTGTGSGSSYNEQFF
.,TRBD2,TRBJ2-3,TRBV4-2,TGTGCCAGCAGCCAAGGTGAGCGGGACACAGATACGCAGTATTTT,CASSQGERDTDTQYF
.,.,TRBJ2-3,TRBV28,TGTGCCAGCAGATCTAGCGTCATGGATACGCAGTATTTT,CASRSSVMDTQYF
.,TRBD2,TRBJ2-4,TRBV2,TGTGCCAGCAGGGATCCGGGACTAGCGGCGAAAAACATTCAGTACTTC,CASRDPGLAAKNIQYF
once,TRBD1,TRBJ1-4,TRBV16,TGTGCCAGCAGCCAATCCCTCACGTGGCTTGGTCGGAGGGACAGGGTTAATGAAAAACTGTTTTTT,CASSQSLTWLGRRDRVNEKLFF
.,.,TRBJ2-3,TRBV18,TGTGCCAGCTCCCGTAGCACAGATACGCAGTATTTT,CASSRSTDTQYF
.,.,TRBJ2-2,TRBV10-3,TGTGCCACCAACCGGCTGGTGCTAGTAGGCACCGGGGAGCTGTTTTTT,CATNRLVLVGTGELFF
.,.,TRBJ2-3,TRBV6-5,TGTGCCAGCAGTTACTCAGGCGGGACTAGCACAGATACGCAGTATTTT,CASSYSGGTSTDTQYF
.,TRBD1,TRBJ2-2,TRBV7-6,TGTGCCAGCAGCCCGGGACAGGTCAACACCGGGGAGCTGTTTTTT,CASSPGQVNTGELFF
.,.,TRBJ2-4,TRBV10-3,TGTGCCATCATTTCCAGGGTGAATCAGTACTTC,CAIISRVNQYF
.,.,TRBJ2-1,TRBV5-5,TGTGCCAGCAGCTTTACAGGGATGAATGAGCAGTTCTTC,CASSFTGMNEQFF
.,.,TRBJ2-5,TRBV6-5,TGTGCCAGCAGTTATGTAGCGGCCCAAGAGACCCAGTACTTC,CASSYVAAQETQYF
.,TRBD1,TRBJ1-3,TRBV4-1,TGCGCCAGCAGCCAGGGGACAGTCTCTGGAAACACCATATATTTT,CASSQGTVSGNTIYF
.,TRBD1,TRBJ2-5,TRBV18,TGTGCCAGCTCGCAGGGACAGGGGAGGAAGACCCAGTACTTC,CASSQGQGRKTQYF
.,TRBD2,TRBJ2-7,TRBV7-9,TGTGCCAGCAGCCCTCGGACTAGTCTCTACGAGCAGTACTTC,CASSPRTSLYEQYF